This entry concerns a single TCR beta chain. The data derive from a study of control samples from healthy donors and cancer patients. Data came from immunoSEQ multiplex PCR; TCRdb stores just in-frame clones and leaves some out. The profile shows about 98,000 clones, 70% to 80% of them singletons. Looked up from germline, CDR1 is MGHDK and CDR2 is SYGVNS. The CDR3 is 11 amino acids. The V and J ends lost 4 bases and 7 bases respectively, with 7 bases between them. Sequenced: blood. This chain uses TRBV25-1 with TRBJ1-1; D ambiguous. This TCR came from a woman aged 25 to 45 in good health. For the CDR3, the DNA is TGTGCCAGCAGTGGTTGGAATGAAGCTTTCTTT. Its protein is CASSGWNEAFF.